The 17 T cell receptor beta chains reported below all come from one sample, sequenced in a study of OX40 agonist ivuxolimab in advanced cancers. Using immunoSEQ multiplex PCR, the repertoire was profiled, and TCRdb retains in-frame clones only, with some absent. The data contain around 41,000 clones, 75% to 90% of them singletons. The source was CD4+ or CD8+ T cells sorted from blood, collected in a trial of the OX40 agonist ivuxolimab. The receptors were sampled from an adult with an advanced solid tumor such as melanoma, head and neck, liver or kidney cancer.

The V and J genes are TRBV25-1 and TRBJ2-2, with D unresolved. The CDR3 has 13 residues. Germline CDR1 MGHDK, CDR2 SYGVNS. Trimming pared 4 bases from V and 0 bases from J, leaving 3 bases between. The CDR3 coding sequence is TGTGCCAGCAGTGGAGCGAACACCGGGGAGCTGTTTTTT. Residues: CASSGANTGELFF. Complete variable domain (other parts from reference TRBV25-1 and TRBJ2-2): EADIYQTPRYLVIGTGKKITLECSQTMGHDKMYWYQQDPGMELHLIHYSYGVNSTEKGDLSSESTVSRIRTEHFPLTLESARPSHTSQYLCASSGANTGELFFGEGSRLTVL.

The chain joins TRBV28 to TRBJ2-5, with D possibly matching TRBD2 (5 bases). Germline lookup yields CDR1 MDHEN and CDR2 SYDVKM. V lost 10 bases to trimming and J lost 7 bases, with 10 bases between them. CDR3 size: 10 residues. The CDR3: CATGVGTQYF. The CDR3 DNA reads as TGTGCCACCGGGGTAGGGACCCAGTACTTC.

The chain uses TRBV18 and TRBJ2-7; 7 bases map to TRBD1. This CDR3 contains 14 residues. From germline, CDR1 is KGHSH and CDR2 LQKENI. J lost 5 bases, V lost 2 bases, and 6 bases had no gene match. The DNA of the CDR3 is TGTGCCAGCTCACCAGGGACAGTCAGCGACGAGCAGTACTTC. Translating it yields CASSPGTVSDEQYF.

This clone was observed a single time. This chain links TRBV5-1 with TRBJ2-7, with TRBD2 matching 8 bases. J gave up 0 bases and V 7 bases, and 6 bases lay outside the gene matches. Germline V lookup: CDR1 SGHRS, CDR2 YFSETQ. CDR3 length equals 14 residues. The CDR3 loop reads CASGTSGFSYEQYF. The CDR3 region has the DNA TGCGCCAGCGGAACTAGCGGATTCTCCTACGAGCAGTACTTC.

The chain links TRBV11-2 to TRBJ1-1; D gene ambiguous. This CDR3 region has 12 residues. Germline V gene lookup returns CDR1 SGHAT and CDR2 FQNNGV. The ends were cut back, 3 bases at V and 1 base at J, with 3 bases in the middle. CDR3 DNA: TGTGCCAGCAGCTTTCAGAACACTGAAGCTTTCTTT. It codes for CASSFQNTEAFF. The full variable domain, completed using reference TRBV11-2 and TRBJ1-1, is EAGVAQSPRYKIIEKRQSVAFWCNPISGHATLYWYQQILGQGPKLLIQFQNNGVVDDSQLPKDRFSAERLKGVDSTLKIQPAKLEDSAVYLCASSFQNTEAFFGQGTRLTVV.

The chain carries TRBV19 and TRBJ2-7, with a weak D call TRBD2 (5 bases). V was trimmed by 3 bases and J by 4 bases, leaving 7 bases between them. The V gene's germline CDR1 is LNHDA and CDR2 SQIVND (reference sequence). This CDR3 spans 12 amino acids. This chain's CDR3 is CASSISGYEQYF. The CDR3 DNA reads TGTGCCAGTAGTATTTCGGGGTACGAGCAGTACTTC.

This sequence joins TRBV27 and TRBJ2-3; 8 bases are a match to TRBD1. Germline V gene data show CDR1 as MNHEY and CDR2 as SMNVEV (reference sequence). With 8 bases clipped from V and 0 bases from J, the junction kept 4 bases outside the gene matches. This CDR3 comprises 14 residues. The CDR3: CASRRTGSTDTQYF. CDR3 DNA sequence: TGTGCCAGCCGGCGGACAGGGAGCACAGATACGCAGTATTTT.

The chain combines TRBV7-9 with TRBJ2-2; no reliable D call. CDR3 length: 14 residues. The V gene lost 5 bases and the J gene lost 1 base, with 8 bases spanning the gap. Germline loops: CDR1 SEHNR, CDR2 FQNEAQ (reference sequence). The CDR3 DNA reads as TGTGCCAGCAGCGCCAGGTTGAACACCGGGGAGCTGTTTTTT. Its protein product is CASSARLNTGELFF.

This chain connects TRBV6-5 to TRBJ2-3; TRBD2 is a possible D gene (6 bases). The germline V gene has CDR1 MNHEY and CDR2 SVGAGI. CDR3 length: 15 amino acids. Deletions cut 0 bases from V and 0 bases from J, with 7 bases between. This CDR3 reads CASSYSGTSTDTQYF. The CDR3 nucleotides read TGTGCCAGCAGTTACTCCGGGACTAGCACAGATACGCAGTATTTT.

The CDR3 DNA reads as TGCGCCAGCAGCTTAAACCACCCGGGAGATACGCAGTATTTT. Translated: CASSLNHPGDTQYF. The chain joins TRBV5-1 to TRBJ2-3, with D hard to call. Germline V gene data show CDR1 as SGHRS and CDR2 as YFSETQ. CDR3 length: 14 residues. Trimming took off 2 bases at V and 5 bases at J, with 12 bases between the two ends.

This rearrangement joins TRBV10-3 to TRBJ2-3; TRBD2 agrees at 10 bases. Germline CDR1 ENHRY, CDR2 SYGVKD. V lost 6 bases, J lost 5 bases, and 11 bases stayed unmatched. CDR3 length: 16 amino acids. CDR3 nucleotide sequence: TGTGCCATCAGGCCATCCCTGAGCGGGAGGGGAGATACGCAGTATTTT. It is translated as CAIRPSLSGRGDTQYF.

The chain recombines TRBV25-1 with TRBJ1-4; D call uncertain. V was trimmed by 3 bases and J by 6 bases, leaving 11 bases between them. The CDR3 covers 14 residues. CDR1 and CDR2 (germline): MGHDK, SYGVNS. The chain's CDR3 is CASSESITYEKLFF. CDR3 DNA sequence: TGTGCCAGCAGTGAGAGTATAACATATGAAAAACTGTTTTTT.

The rearrangement uses TRBV15 and TRBJ2-2, with a weak D call TRBD2 (6 bases). Trimming removed 4 bases from V and 0 bases from J, with 9 bases in between. CDR1 is LNHNV, CDR2 YYDKDF, per germline (reference sequence). CDR3 length equals 15 residues. The CDR3 DNA reads as TGTGCCACCAGCAACAGACTAGCGAACACCGGGGAGCTGTTTTTT. As protein: CATSNRLANTGELFF.

The chain joins TRBV5-1 to TRBJ1-4; D ambiguous. V dropped 4 bases and J dropped 3 bases, with 16 bases sitting between them. Germline V lookup: CDR1 SGHRS, CDR2 YFSETQ. The CDR3 loop spans 16 amino acids. CDR3 nucleotides: TGCGCCAGCAGCCGCGACACCCCGGGAGCTAATGAAAAACTGTTTTTT. As protein: CASSRDTPGANEKLFF.

The V call is TRBV5-1, the J call TRBJ2-5; 10 bases line up with TRBD2. The J segment lost 4 bases and the V segment lost 6 bases, leaving 9 bases of the junction unmatched. Germline CDR1 and CDR2: SGHRS and YFSETQ. The CDR3 extends over 15 amino acids. CDR3 nucleotides: TGCGCCAGCACCCGTCTAGCGGGAGATGGAGAGACCCAGTACTTC. The encoded protein is CASTRLAGDGETQYF.

This clone was found once. The chain carries TRBV7-8 and TRBJ2-5; no reliable D call. V was pared by 8 bases and J by 2 bases, with 9 bases between. In germline, CDR1 is SGHVS, CDR2 FQNEAQ. There are 12 residues in the CDR3. This CDR3 reads CASPTGQETQYF. CDR3 sequence (DNA): TGTGCCAGCCCGACCGGACAAGAGACCCAGTACTTC.

The V call is TRBV5-4, the J call TRBJ1-1, with D possibly being TRBD1 (5 bases). Germline CDR1 and CDR2: SGHNT and YYREEE (reference sequence). The CDR3 extends over 15 amino acids. Trimming left V 3 bases short and J 2 bases short, with 14 bases between. Here the CDR3 reads CASSSQTGYNTEAFF. In nucleotides, the CDR3 is TGTGCCAGCAGCTCGCAAACAGGTTACAACACTGAAGCTTTCTTT.